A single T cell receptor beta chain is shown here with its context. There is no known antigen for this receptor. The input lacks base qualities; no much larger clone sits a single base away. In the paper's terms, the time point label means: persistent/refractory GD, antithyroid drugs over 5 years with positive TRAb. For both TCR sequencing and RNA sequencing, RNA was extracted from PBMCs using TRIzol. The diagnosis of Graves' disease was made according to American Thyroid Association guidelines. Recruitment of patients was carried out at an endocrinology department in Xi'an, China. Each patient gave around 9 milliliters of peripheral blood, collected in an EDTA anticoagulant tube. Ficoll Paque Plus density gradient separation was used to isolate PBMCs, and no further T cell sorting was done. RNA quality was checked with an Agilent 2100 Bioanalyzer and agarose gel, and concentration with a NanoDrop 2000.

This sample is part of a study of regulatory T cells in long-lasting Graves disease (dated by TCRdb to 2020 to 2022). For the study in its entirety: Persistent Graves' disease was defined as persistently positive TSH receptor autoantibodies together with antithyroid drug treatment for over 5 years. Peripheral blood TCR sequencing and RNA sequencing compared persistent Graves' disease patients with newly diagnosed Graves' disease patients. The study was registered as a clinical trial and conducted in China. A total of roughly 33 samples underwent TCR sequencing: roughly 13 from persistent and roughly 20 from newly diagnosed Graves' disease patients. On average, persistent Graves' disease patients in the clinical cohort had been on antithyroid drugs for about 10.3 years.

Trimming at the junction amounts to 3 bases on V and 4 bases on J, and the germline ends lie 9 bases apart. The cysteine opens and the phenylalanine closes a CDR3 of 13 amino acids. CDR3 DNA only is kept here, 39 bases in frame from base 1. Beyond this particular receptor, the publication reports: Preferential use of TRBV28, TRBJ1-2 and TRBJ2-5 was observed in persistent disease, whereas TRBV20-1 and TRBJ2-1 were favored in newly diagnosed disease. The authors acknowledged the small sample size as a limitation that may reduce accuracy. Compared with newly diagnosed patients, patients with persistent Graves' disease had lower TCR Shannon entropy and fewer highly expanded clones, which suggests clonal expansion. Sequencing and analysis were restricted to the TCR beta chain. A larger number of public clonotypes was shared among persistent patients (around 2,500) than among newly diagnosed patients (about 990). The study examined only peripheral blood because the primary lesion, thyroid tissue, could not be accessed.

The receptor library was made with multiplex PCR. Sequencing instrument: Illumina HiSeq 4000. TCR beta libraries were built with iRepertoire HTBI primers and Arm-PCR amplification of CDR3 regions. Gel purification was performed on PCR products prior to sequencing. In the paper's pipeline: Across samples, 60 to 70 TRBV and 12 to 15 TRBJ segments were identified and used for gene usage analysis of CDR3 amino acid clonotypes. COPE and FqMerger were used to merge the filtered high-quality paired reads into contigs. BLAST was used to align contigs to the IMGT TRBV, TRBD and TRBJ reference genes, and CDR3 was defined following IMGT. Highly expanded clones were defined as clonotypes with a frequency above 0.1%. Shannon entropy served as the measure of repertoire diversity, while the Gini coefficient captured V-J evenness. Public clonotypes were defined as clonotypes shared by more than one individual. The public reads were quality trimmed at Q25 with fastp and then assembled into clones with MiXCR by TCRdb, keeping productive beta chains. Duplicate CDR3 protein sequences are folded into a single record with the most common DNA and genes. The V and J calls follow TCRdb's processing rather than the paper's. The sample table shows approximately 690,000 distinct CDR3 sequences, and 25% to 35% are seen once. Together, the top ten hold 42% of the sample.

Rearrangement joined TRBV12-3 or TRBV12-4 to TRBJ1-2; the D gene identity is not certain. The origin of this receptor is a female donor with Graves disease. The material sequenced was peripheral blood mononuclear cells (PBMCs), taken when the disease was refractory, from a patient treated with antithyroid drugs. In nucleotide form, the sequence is TGTGCCAGCAGTTTGAGGAGGTTCTATGGCTACACCTTC. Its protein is CASSLRRFYGYTF.